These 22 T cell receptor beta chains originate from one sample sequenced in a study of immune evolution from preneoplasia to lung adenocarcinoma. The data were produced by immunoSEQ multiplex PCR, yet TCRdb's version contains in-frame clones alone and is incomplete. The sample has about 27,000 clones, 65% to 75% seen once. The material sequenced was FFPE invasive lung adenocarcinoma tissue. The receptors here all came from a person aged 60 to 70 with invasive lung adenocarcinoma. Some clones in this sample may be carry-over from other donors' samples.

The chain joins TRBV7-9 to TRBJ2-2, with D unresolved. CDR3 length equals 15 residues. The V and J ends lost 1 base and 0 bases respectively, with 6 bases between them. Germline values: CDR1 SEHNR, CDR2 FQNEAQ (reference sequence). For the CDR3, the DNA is TGTGCCAGCAGCTTAGACTCACCGAACACCGGGGAGCTGTTTTTT. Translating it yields CASSLDSPNTGELFF.

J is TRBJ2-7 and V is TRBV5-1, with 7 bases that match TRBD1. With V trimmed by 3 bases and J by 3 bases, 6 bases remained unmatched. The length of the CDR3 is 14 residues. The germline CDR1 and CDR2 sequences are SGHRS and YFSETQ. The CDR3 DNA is TGCGCCAGCAGCTCTACATCAGGGGGCTACGAGCAGTACTTC. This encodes CASSSTSGGYEQYF.

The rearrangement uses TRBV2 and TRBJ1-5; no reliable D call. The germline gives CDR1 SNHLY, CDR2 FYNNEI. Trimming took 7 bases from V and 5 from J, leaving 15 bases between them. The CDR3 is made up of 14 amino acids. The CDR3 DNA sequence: TGTGCCAGCACACCCGAGGTCCCACATCAGCCCCAGCATTTT. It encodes CASTPEVPHQPQHF.

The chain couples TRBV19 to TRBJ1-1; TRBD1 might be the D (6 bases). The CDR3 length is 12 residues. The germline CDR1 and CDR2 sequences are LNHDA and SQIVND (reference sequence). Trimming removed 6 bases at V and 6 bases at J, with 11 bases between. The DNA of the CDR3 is TGTGCCAGTAGGGAACAGGGTTCTGAAGCTTTCTTT. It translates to CASREQGSEAFF.

In DNA, the CDR3 is TGTGCCAGCAGCCCCGGGACAACCGGCTACACCTTC. Amino acids: CASSPGTTGYTF. V usage is TRBV7-8 and J usage is TRBJ1-2, with D possibly TRBD1 on 6 matching bases. The CDR3 is 12 amino acids. Trimming left V 5 bases short and J 8 bases short, with 12 bases between. CDR1 is SGHVS, CDR2 FQNEAQ, per germline.

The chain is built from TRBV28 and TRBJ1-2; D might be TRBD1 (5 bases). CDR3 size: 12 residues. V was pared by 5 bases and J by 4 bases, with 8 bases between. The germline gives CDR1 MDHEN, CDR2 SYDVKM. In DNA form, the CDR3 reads TGTGCCAGCAGTCGGCAGGGCTATGGCTACACCTTC. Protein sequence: CASSRQGYGYTF.

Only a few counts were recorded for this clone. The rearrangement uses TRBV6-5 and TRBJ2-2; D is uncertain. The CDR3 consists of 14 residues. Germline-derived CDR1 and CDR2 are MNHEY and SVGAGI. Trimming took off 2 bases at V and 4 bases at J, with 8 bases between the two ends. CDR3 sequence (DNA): TGTGCCAGCAGTTACCGGGCAACCACCGGGGAGCTGTTTTTT. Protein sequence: CASSYRATTGELFF.

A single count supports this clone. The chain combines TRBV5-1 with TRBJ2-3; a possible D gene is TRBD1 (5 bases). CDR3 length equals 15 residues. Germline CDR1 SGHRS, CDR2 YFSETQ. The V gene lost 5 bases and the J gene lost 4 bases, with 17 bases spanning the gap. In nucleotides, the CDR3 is TGCGCCAGCAGAAGTCAGGGTGGAGCAGCAGATACGCAGTATTTT. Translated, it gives CASRSQGGAADTQYF.

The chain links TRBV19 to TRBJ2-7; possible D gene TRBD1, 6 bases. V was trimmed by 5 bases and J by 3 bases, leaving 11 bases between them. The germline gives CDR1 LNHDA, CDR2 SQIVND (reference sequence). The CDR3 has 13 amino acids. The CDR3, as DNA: TGTGCCAGTAGTTCAGGGGATTACTACGAGCAGTACTTC. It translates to CASSSGDYYEQYF.

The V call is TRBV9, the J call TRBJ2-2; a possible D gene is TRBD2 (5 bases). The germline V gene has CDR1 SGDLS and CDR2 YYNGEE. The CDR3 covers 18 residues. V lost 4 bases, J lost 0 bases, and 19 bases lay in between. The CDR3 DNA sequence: TGTGCCAGCAGCCTCCTCCAGCGGCGGGTGGCGAACACCGGGGAGCTGTTTTTT. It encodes CASSLLQRRVANTGELFF. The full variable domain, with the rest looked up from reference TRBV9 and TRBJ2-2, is DSGVTQTPKHLITATGQRVTLRCSPRSGDLSVYWYQQSLDQGLQFLIQYYNGEERAKGNILERFSAQQFPDLHSELNLSSLELGDSALYFCASSLLQRRVANTGELFFGEGSRLTVL.

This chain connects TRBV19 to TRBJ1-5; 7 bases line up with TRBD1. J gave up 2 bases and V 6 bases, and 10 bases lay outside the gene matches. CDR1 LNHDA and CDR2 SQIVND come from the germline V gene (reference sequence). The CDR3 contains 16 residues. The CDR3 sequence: CASSLTGQVGNQPQHF. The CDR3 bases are TGTGCCAGTAGCCTGACAGGGCAGGTAGGCAATCAGCCCCAGCATTTT.

The DNA of the CDR3 is TGTGCCAGCAGCTTAGTGGGTTACGAGCAGTACTTC. Protein: CASSLVGYEQYF. The chain is built from TRBV7-9 and TRBJ2-7; D gene uncertain. V lost 1 base to trimming and J lost 4 bases, with 5 bases between them. Germline CDR1 and CDR2: SEHNR and FQNEAQ (reference sequence). The CDR3 runs to 12 residues.

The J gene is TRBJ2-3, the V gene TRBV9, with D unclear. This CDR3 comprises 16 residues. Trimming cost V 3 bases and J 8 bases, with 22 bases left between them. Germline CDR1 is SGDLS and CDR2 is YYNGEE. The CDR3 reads CASSGPAGAGEGTQYF. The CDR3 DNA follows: TGTGCCAGCAGCGGGCCAGCCGGAGCCGGCGAAGGTACGCAGTATTTT.

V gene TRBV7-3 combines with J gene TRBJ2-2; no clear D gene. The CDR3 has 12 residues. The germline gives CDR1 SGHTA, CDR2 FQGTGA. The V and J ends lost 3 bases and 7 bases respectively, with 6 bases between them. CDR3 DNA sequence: TGTGCCAGCAGCTTTCGGAACGGGGAGCTGTTTTTT. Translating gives CASSFRNGELFF.

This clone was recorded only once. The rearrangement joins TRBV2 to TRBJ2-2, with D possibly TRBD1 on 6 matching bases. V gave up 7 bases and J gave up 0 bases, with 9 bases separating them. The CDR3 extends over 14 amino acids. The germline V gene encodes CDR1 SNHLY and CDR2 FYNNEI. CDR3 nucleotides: TGTGCCAGCACCGGACAGTCGAACACCGGGGAGCTGTTTTTT. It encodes CASTGQSNTGELFF.

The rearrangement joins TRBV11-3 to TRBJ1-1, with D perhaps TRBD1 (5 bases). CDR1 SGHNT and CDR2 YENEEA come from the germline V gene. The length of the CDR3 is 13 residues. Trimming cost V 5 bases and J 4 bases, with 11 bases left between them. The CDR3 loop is CASSSGGATEAFF. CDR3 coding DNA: TGTGCCAGCAGCAGCGGTGGGGCCACTGAAGCTTTCTTT.

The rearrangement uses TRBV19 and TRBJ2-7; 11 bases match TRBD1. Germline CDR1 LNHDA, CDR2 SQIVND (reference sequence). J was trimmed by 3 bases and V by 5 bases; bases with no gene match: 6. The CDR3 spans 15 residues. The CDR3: CASSQSGTGGYEQYF. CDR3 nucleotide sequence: TGTGCCAGTAGTCAGTCGGGGACAGGGGGCTACGAGCAGTACTTC.

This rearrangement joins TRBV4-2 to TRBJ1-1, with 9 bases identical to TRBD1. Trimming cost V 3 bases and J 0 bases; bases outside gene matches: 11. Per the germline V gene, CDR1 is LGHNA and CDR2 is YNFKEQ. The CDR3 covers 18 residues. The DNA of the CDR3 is TGTGCCAGCAGCCATGTACCGGGACAGGGAAGCCTGAACACTGAAGCTTTCTTT. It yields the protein CASSHVPGQGSLNTEAFF.

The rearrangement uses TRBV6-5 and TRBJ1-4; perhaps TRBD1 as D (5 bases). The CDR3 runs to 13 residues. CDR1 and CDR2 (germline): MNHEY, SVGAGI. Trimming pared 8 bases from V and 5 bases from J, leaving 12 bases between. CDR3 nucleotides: TGTGCCAGCTCCGGGACGAACAATGAAAAACTGTTTTTT. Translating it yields CASSGTNNEKLFF.

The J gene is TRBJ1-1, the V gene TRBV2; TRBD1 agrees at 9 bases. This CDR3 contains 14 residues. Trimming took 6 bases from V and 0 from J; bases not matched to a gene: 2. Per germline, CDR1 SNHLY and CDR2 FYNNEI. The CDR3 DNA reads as TGTGCCAGCAGGAGACAGGGGGTGAACACTGAAGCTTTCTTT. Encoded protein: CASRRQGVNTEAFF.

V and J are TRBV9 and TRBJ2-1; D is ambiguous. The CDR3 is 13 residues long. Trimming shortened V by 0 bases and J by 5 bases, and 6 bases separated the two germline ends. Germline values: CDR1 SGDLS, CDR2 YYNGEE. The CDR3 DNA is TGTGCCAGCAGCGTAGGTTCCCACAATGAGCAGTTCTTC. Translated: CASSVGSHNEQFF.

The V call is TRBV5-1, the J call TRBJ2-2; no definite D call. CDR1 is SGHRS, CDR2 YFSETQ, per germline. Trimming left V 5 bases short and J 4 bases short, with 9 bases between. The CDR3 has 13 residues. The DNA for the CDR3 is TGCGCCAGCAGGGAGACCGGCACCGGGGAGCTGTTTTTT. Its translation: CASRETGTGELFF.